This TCR beta chain was captured by sequencing in a study of cytomegalovirus exposure and HLA in healthy donors. Findings and limits, study-wide: Earlier findings revealed that most TCR beta V segments proved productive either about 90% or about 30% of the time. CMV serostatus was the only recorded immune exposure for donors.

With respect to this clone: No antigen is known for it.

The PCR was carried out with 60 Vbeta primers and 13 Jbeta primers. In the study's own analysis: Some 9.9 million shared chains were among around 80 million unique TCR beta chains counted in a later analysis. Clones were read by immunoSEQ multiplex PCR, and TCRdb kept only the in-frame ones, dropping some. The V and J calls and clone size were taken over from that table, and D and trimming were inferred from the DNA. This table holds roughly 180,000 clones, roughly 82% found once. The CDR3 contains 14 residues. Samples came from healthy bone marrow donors. The specimen sequenced was PBMCs. This chain connects TRBV21-1 to TRBJ1-6. TRBV21-1 is assigned pseudogene status. This sequence was found in a man aged 35-49 years in good health and CMV-seronegative. The CDR3 is CASSVHPSLGPLHF. CDR3 sequence (DNA): TGTGCCAGCAGCGTCCACCCCAGTCTCGGGCCCCTCCACTTT.